This T cell receptor beta chain emerged from a study of T cells in localized non-small cell lung cancer. The study's findings and limits: Of the top 100 tumor clones, median around 55 were in adjacent lung, approximately 28 among its top 100. There was an association of higher blood T cell density with longer overall survival.

The protocol was immunoSEQ multiplex PCR, while the TCRdb copy is restricted to in-frame clones and leaves out a portion. The sample records 60,000 to 65,000 clones, 85% to 90% being singletons. Germline V lookup: CDR1 SGHRS, CDR2 YFSETQ. The trim removed 6 bases at V and 3 bases at J, leaving 4 bases unmatched. The CDR3 is 15 amino acids. A remark on this clone: Its matching antigen is unknown.

Sequencing was performed on peripheral blood, taken before any cancer treatment. The TCR originated in a woman aged 40-75 years with stage I lung adenocarcinoma. The chain is built from TRBV5-1 and TRBJ2-2, with 11 bases aligning to TRBD1. The CDR3 spells CASTRTGGYTGELFF. CDR3 DNA: TGCGCCAGCACCAGGACAGGGGGCTACACCGGGGAGCTGTTTTTT.